These T cell receptor beta chains were read from a single sample in a study of T cell responses to AZD1222 COVID-19 vaccine. The table came from immunoSEQ multiplex PCR; TCRdb's copy has only in-frame clones and leaves some out. The sample records 150,000 or so clones, 91% being singletons. The sequencing here drew on peripheral blood, taken 28 days after the second AZD1222 dose. These receptors were collected from an adult who received the AZD1222 COVID-19 vaccine. Both conserved end residues are part of each CDR3. D genes are given only for firm matches. Only some rows state a clone size, as once, few, many or a class for expanded clones.

abundance: .; len: 13; d_gene: TRBD2; j_gene: TRBJ2-7; v_gene: TRBV19; CDR3aa: CASSMGLQYEQYF; CDR3nt: TGTGCCAGTAGTATGGGACTACAGTACGAGCAGTACTTC
abundance: .; len: 14; d_gene: .; j_gene: TRBJ2-2; v_gene: TRBV2; CDR3aa: CASSITGNTGELFF; CDR3nt: TGTGCCAGCAGTATAACAGGGAACACCGGGGAGCTGTTTTTT
abundance: .; len: 14; d_gene: .; j_gene: TRBJ2-2; v_gene: TRBV5-1; CDR3aa: CASSLTSDTGELFF; CDR3nt: TGCGCCAGCAGCTTGACATCTGACACCGGGGAGCTGTTTTTT
abundance: .; len: 13; d_gene: .; j_gene: TRBJ2-7; v_gene: TRBV5-4; CDR3aa: CASSPRDALGQYF; CDR3nt: TGTGCCAGCAGCCCCCGGGATGCCCTAGGGCAGTACTTC
abundance: .; len: 16; d_gene: .; j_gene: TRBJ1-4; v_gene: TRBV10-3; CDR3aa: CATAPRSSVTNEKLFF; CDR3nt: TGTGCCACCGCTCCCCGAAGCTCAGTAACTAATGAAAAACTGTTTTTT
abundance: .; len: 13; d_gene: .; j_gene: TRBJ1-1; v_gene: TRBV6-5; CDR3aa: CACRTGPNTEAFF; CDR3nt: TGTGCCTGCAGAACAGGGCCTAACACTGAAGCTTTCTTT
abundance: .; len: 13; d_gene: .; j_gene: TRBJ2-1; v_gene: TRBV19; CDR3aa: CASSIVGYNEQFF; CDR3nt: TGTGCCAGTAGTATAGTTGGCTACAATGAGCAGTTCTTC
abundance: .; len: 16; d_gene: TRBD1; j_gene: TRBJ1-5; v_gene: TRBV7-2; CDR3aa: CASSVLAGQGVQPQHF; CDR3nt: TGTGCCAGCAGCGTGCTAGCGGGACAGGGGGTCCAGCCCCAGCATTTT
abundance: .; len: 15; d_gene: .; j_gene: TRBJ2-3; v_gene: TRBV7-2; CDR3aa: CASSLVVGSTDTQYF; CDR3nt: TGTGCCAGCAGCTTAGTCGTGGGAAGTACAGATACGCAGTATTTT
abundance: once; len: 14; d_gene: .; j_gene: TRBJ2-2; v_gene: TRBV7-3; CDR3aa: CASSFAGGTGELFF; CDR3nt: TGTGCCAGCAGCTTCGCAGGCGGCACCGGGGAGCTGTTTTTT
abundance: .; len: 15; d_gene: .; j_gene: TRBJ1-1; v_gene: TRBV30; CDR3aa: CAWSVWGSSLTEAFF; CDR3nt: TGTGCCTGGAGTGTTTGGGGCAGTTCTCTCACTGAAGCTTTCTTT
abundance: few; len: 14; d_gene: .; j_gene: TRBJ2-3; v_gene: TRBV3-1/TRBV3-2; CDR3aa: CASSQTSPTNTQYF; CDR3nt: TGTGCCAGCAGCCAGACATCCCCCACTAATACGCAGTATTTT
abundance: once; len: 12; d_gene: .; j_gene: TRBJ1-4; v_gene: TRBV25-1; CDR3aa: CASSSFYEKLFF; CDR3nt: TGTGCCAGCAGTAGCTTCTACGAAAAACTGTTTTTT
abundance: once; len: 12; d_gene: .; j_gene: TRBJ2-1; v_gene: TRBV11-2; CDR3aa: CASSPTGTDRLF; CDR3nt: TGTGCCAGCAGCCCGACAGGGACTGATAGACTCTTC
abundance: .; len: 15; d_gene: TRBD1; j_gene: TRBJ1-2; v_gene: TRBV30; CDR3aa: CAWRYRQITGVGYTF; CDR3nt: TGTGCCTGGAGGTATCGACAAATCACAGGGGTTGGCTACACCTTC
abundance: .; len: 12; d_gene: TRBD2; j_gene: TRBJ2-7; v_gene: TRBV25-1; CDR3aa: CAWGGGAYEQYF; CDR3nt: TGTGCTTGGGGGGGAGGGGCCTACGAGCAGTACTTC
abundance: .; len: 15; d_gene: TRBD1; j_gene: TRBJ2-7; v_gene: TRBV6-5; CDR3aa: CASLVGQGSSYEQYF; CDR3nt: TGTGCCAGCCTCGTGGGACAGGGTTCCTCCTACGAGCAGTACTTC
abundance: .; len: 14; d_gene: TRBD1; j_gene: TRBJ2-7; v_gene: TRBV10-3; CDR3aa: CAISALDRVGEQYF; CDR3nt: TGTGCCATCAGCGCCCTCGACAGGGTGGGGGAGCAGTACTTC
abundance: .; len: 15; d_gene: TRBD1; j_gene: TRBJ1-1; v_gene: TRBV4-2; CDR3aa: CASSQGTGLGTEAFF; CDR3nt: TGTGCCAGCAGCCAAGGGACAGGGTTGGGCACTGAAGCTTTCTTT
abundance: .; len: 15; d_gene: TRBD1; j_gene: TRBJ2-3; v_gene: TRBV5-1; CDR3aa: CASSSGQGATDTQYF; CDR3nt: TGCGCCAGCAGCTCCGGACAGGGGGCCACAGATACGCAGTATTTT
abundance: once; len: 15; d_gene: TRBD1; j_gene: TRBJ2-7; v_gene: TRBV7-2; CDR3aa: CASSSGTGGPYEQYF; CDR3nt: TGTGCCAGCAGCTCCGGGACAGGGGGGCCCTACGAGCAGTACTTC
abundance: once; len: 17; d_gene: TRBD1; j_gene: TRBJ1-2; v_gene: TRBV19; CDR3aa: CASSIGLMGQGNYGYTF; CDR3nt: TGTGCCAGTAGTATTGGGCTGATGGGACAGGGGAACTATGGCTACACCTTC
abundance: .; len: 13; d_gene: .; j_gene: TRBJ1-2; v_gene: TRBV7-9; CDR3aa: CASSLGRAYGYTF; CDR3nt: TGTGCCAGCAGCCTGGGTCGAGCCTATGGCTACACCTTC
abundance: once; len: 16; d_gene: TRBD1; j_gene: TRBJ2-5; v_gene: TRBV5-8; CDR3aa: CASSSLGTGGQETQYF; CDR3nt: TGTGCCAGCAGCTCCCTAGGGACAGGGGGCCAGGAGACCCAGTACTTC
abundance: .; len: 15; d_gene: TRBD1; j_gene: TRBJ1-1; v_gene: TRBV11-3; CDR3aa: CASSLGRGRVPEAFF; CDR3nt: TGTGCCAGCAGCTTGGGGAGGGGGCGAGTACCTGAAGCTTTCTTT
abundance: .; len: 10; d_gene: .; j_gene: TRBJ2-5; v_gene: TRBV20-1; CDR3aa: CSARATTQYF; CDR3nt: TGCAGTGCTAGAGCTACGACCCAGTACTTC
abundance: .; len: 17; d_gene: .; j_gene: TRBJ2-1; v_gene: TRBV3-1/TRBV3-2; CDR3aa: CASSSSGGASSYNEQFF; CDR3nt: TGTGCCAGCAGCTCCAGCGGAGGGGCCAGCTCCTACAATGAGCAGTTCTTC
abundance: .; len: 17; d_gene: TRBD2; j_gene: TRBJ2-3; v_gene: TRBV7-2; CDR3aa: CASSSGLAGLYTDTQYF; CDR3nt: TGTGCCAGCAGCTCGGGACTAGCGGGGCTATACACAGATACGCAGTATTTT
abundance: .; len: 14; d_gene: TRBD1; j_gene: TRBJ1-1; v_gene: TRBV5-1; CDR3aa: CASSLQGAKTEAFF; CDR3nt: TGCGCCAGCAGCTTACAGGGGGCAAAAACTGAAGCTTTCTTT
abundance: .; len: 18; d_gene: .; j_gene: TRBJ2-1; v_gene: TRBV7-8; CDR3aa: CASSLGPKQGNSYNEQFF; CDR3nt: TGTGCCAGCAGCTTAGGGCCTAAACAGGGAAATTCCTACAATGAGCAGTTCTTC
abundance: .; len: 20; d_gene: TRBD2; j_gene: TRBJ2-1; v_gene: TRBV30; CDR3aa: CAWSIYRRTSVLSSYNEQFF; CDR3nt: TGTGCCTGGAGTATTTACAGGCGGACTAGCGTCCTTAGCTCCTACAATGAGCAGTTCTTC
abundance: .; len: 17; d_gene: .; j_gene: TRBJ2-2; v_gene: TRBV19; CDR3aa: CASSNYRDGGYTGELFF; CDR3nt: TGTGCCAGTAGCAACTACCGGGACGGGGGATACACCGGGGAGCTGTTTTTT
abundance: .; len: 11; d_gene: TRBD1; j_gene: TRBJ1-1; v_gene: TRBV6-5; CDR3aa: CATTGGTEAFF; CDR3nt: TGTGCCACTACAGGGGGCACTGAAGCTTTCTTT
abundance: .; len: 13; d_gene: .; j_gene: TRBJ1-1; v_gene: TRBV7-3; CDR3aa: CASSLTIWGEAFF; CDR3nt: TGTGCCAGCAGCTTAACGATCTGGGGTGAAGCTTTCTTT
abundance: .; len: 16; d_gene: TRBD1; j_gene: TRBJ2-1; v_gene: TRBV28; CDR3aa: CASSFDSGQPSYEQFF; CDR3nt: TGTGCCAGCAGTTTTGATTCGGGACAGCCTTCGTACGAGCAGTTCTTC
abundance: .; len: 16; d_gene: .; j_gene: TRBJ2-1; v_gene: TRBV15; CDR3aa: CATSRARPISYNEQFF; CDR3nt: TGTGCCACCAGCAGAGCCCGACCTATCTCCTACAATGAGCAGTTCTTC
abundance: .; len: 11; d_gene: .; j_gene: TRBJ2-5; v_gene: TRBV20-1; CDR3aa: CSASRAGTQYF; CDR3nt: TGCAGTGCTAGCAGGGCCGGGACCCAGTACTTC
abundance: .; len: 12; d_gene: .; j_gene: TRBJ2-1; v_gene: TRBV7-9; CDR3aa: CASSLVAGEQFF; CDR3nt: TGTGCCAGCAGCTTAGTAGCAGGCGAGCAGTTCTTC
abundance: .; len: 16; d_gene: .; j_gene: TRBJ2-7; v_gene: TRBV10-3; CDR3aa: CAISEEVFAASYEQYF; CDR3nt: TGTGCCATCAGTGAGGAAGTGTTTGCGGCGTCCTACGAGCAGTACTTC
abundance: .; len: 16; d_gene: TRBD2; j_gene: TRBJ2-3; v_gene: TRBV7-3; CDR3aa: CASSLGAGGPSDTQYF; CDR3nt: TGTGCCAGCAGCTTAGGAGCGGGAGGGCCGTCAGATACGCAGTATTTT
abundance: .; len: 14; d_gene: TRBD2; j_gene: TRBJ2-3; v_gene: TRBV11-3; CDR3aa: CASSLDEGGDTQYF; CDR3nt: TGTGCCAGCAGCTTAGACGAGGGAGGGGATACGCAGTATTTT
abundance: once; len: 14; d_gene: .; j_gene: TRBJ2-5; v_gene: TRBV2; CDR3aa: CASSDERLQETQYF; CDR3nt: TGTGCCAGCAGCGACGAGCGGCTCCAAGAGACCCAGTACTTC
abundance: .; len: 16; d_gene: .; j_gene: TRBJ1-3; v_gene: TRBV18; CDR3aa: CASSPGWPSSGNTIYF; CDR3nt: TGTGCCAGCTCACCAGGGTGGCCAAGCTCTGGAAACACCATATATTTT
abundance: once; len: 13; d_gene: TRBD1; j_gene: TRBJ2-7; v_gene: TRBV2; CDR3aa: CASSGQGTYEQYF; CDR3nt: TGTGCCAGCAGCGGACAGGGTACCTACGAGCAGTACTTC
abundance: .; len: 16; d_gene: .; j_gene: TRBJ1-5; v_gene: TRBV19; CDR3aa: CASSIDHSHYNQPQHF; CDR3nt: TGTGCCAGTAGTATAGATCATTCCCACTACAATCAGCCCCAGCATTTT
abundance: .; len: 13; d_gene: .; j_gene: TRBJ2-5; v_gene: TRBV5-6; CDR3aa: CASSRPSQETQYF; CDR3nt: TGTGCCAGCTCGCGGCCTAGCCAAGAGACCCAGTACTTC
abundance: few; len: 12; d_gene: .; j_gene: TRBJ1-1; v_gene: TRBV12-3/TRBV12-4; CDR3aa: CATRGGNTEAFF; CDR3nt: TGTGCCACCAGGGGTGGGAACACTGAAGCTTTCTTT
abundance: few; len: 13; d_gene: .; j_gene: TRBJ1-2; v_gene: TRBV18; CDR3aa: CASSPGDNYGYTF; CDR3nt: TGTGCCAGCTCACCGGGCGATAACTATGGCTACACCTTC